This TCR beta chain stems from a study of shared clonotypes between healthy human individuals. CDR3 size: 15 residues. J lost 6 bases, V lost 8 bases, and 12 bases had no gene match. Germline V lookup: CDR1 WSHSY, CDR2 SAAADI. Sequencing used immunoSEQ multiplex PCR; TCRdb keeps in-frame clones, though not all of them. The profile shows 190,000 or so clones, 85% to 95% of them singletons. The sequenced sample consisted of naive CD4+ T cells sorted from blood. Sample subset: CD45RA+ positively selected. V usage is TRBV10-2 and J usage is TRBJ2-7, with TRBD2 identical over 11 bases. This receptor was taken from a woman aged 30 to 39 in good health. Written as DNA, the CDR3 is TGCGCCAGCTCCACGCCGGGACTAGCGGACCCCGAGCAGTACTTC. Protein sequence: CASSTPGLADPEQYF.